One T cell receptor beta chain is described in this entry. Its antigen is not identified. TCRdb re-called the 5' RACE reads with MiXCR, one entry per CDR3 protein. Of hundreds of thousands of distinct CDR3 sequences in the sample, around 3.6% were seen once. These data are taken from a study of T cells after yellow fever vaccination. General study findings and limits: Post-booster samples contained most primary-vaccination clones (approximately 95% CD4, about 90% CD8).

Per germline, CDR1 LNHDA and CDR2 SQIVND (reference sequence). CDR3 length equals 16 residues. V lost 3 bases to trimming and J lost 6 bases, with 18 bases between them. V is TRBV19 and J is TRBJ1-5; D is possibly TRBD1 (5 bases). The clonotype was recovered from a man between 18 and 35 years old who received the YFV17D yellow fever vaccine. This specimen consisted of PBMCs, obtained on the day of the yellow fever booster vaccination. The CDR3 DNA sequence: TGTGCCAGTAGTATTATGAGCTGGGGGAATAGTCAGCCCCAGCATTTT. It specifies CASSIMSWGNSQPQHF.